These 22 T cell receptor beta chains were sequenced from one sample in a study of blood T cell repertoires in COVID-19. Clones were read by immunoSEQ multiplex PCR, and TCRdb kept only the in-frame ones, dropping some. The sample holds about 310,000 clones, about 90% seen once. Sequenced sample: peripheral blood. These receptors all stem from a young woman with COVID-19, enrolled during active disease.

The chain uses TRBV5-5 and TRBJ2-2, with 7 bases that match TRBD2. The V segment lost 4 bases and the J segment 8 bases; nucleotides outside the gene matches: 14. Germline loops: CDR1 SGHKS, CDR2 YYEKEE (reference sequence). This CDR3 region has 16 residues. Here the CDR3 reads CASSPTSGIIAGELFF. CDR3 in DNA: TGTGCCAGCAGCCCTACAAGCGGGATTATAGCGGGGGAGCTGTTTTTT.

The rearrangement links TRBV30 to TRBJ2-1; 12 bases are a match to TRBD2. There are 14 residues in the CDR3. V shed 2 bases, J shed 7 bases, and the junction held 3 bases outside the gene matches. Germline V CDR1 and CDR2: GTSNPN, SVGIG (reference sequence). The CDR3 reads CAWSKTSGRNEQFF. CDR3 sequence (DNA): TGTGCCTGGAGTAAGACTAGCGGGAGAAATGAGCAGTTCTTC.

This chain joins TRBV5-6 and TRBJ1-2; perhaps TRBD1 as D (6 bases). The CDR3 spans 14 residues. From germline, CDR1 is SGHDT and CDR2 YYEEEE. The V gene lost 4 bases and the J gene lost 2 bases, with 12 bases spanning the gap. This chain's CDR3 is CASSLSDRNYGYTF. The CDR3 DNA reads TGTGCCAGCAGCCTCTCAGACAGGAACTATGGCTACACCTTC.

This clone was recorded once. This chain uses TRBV7-9 with TRBJ1-3, with D unresolved. This CDR3 comprises 15 residues. Between the trimmed V and J ends, which lost 4 bases and 0 bases, there was a span of 10 bases. Germline V gene lookup returns CDR1 SEHNR and CDR2 FQNEAQ (reference sequence). CDR3 nucleotides: TGTGCCAGCAGCTCAGTTTTACACTCTGGAAACACCATATATTTT. Protein product: CASSSVLHSGNTIYF.

J is TRBJ1-2 and V is TRBV6-6; 8 bases match TRBD1. The CDR3 spans 14 residues. V shed 6 bases and J 2 bases; nucleotides not matched to a gene: 5. Looked up from germline, CDR1 is MNHNY and CDR2 is SVGAGI (reference sequence). The CDR3 DNA is TGTGCCAGCAGCCGCGGACAGGGAAACTATGGCTACACCTTC. Translating it yields CASSRGQGNYGYTF.

J is TRBJ1-1 and V is TRBV3-1 (or the pseudogene TRBV3-2), with D possibly matching TRBD1 (6 bases). The CDR3 consists of 14 residues. In germline, CDR1 is LGHDT, CDR2 YNNKEL (reference sequence). The V and J ends lost 1 base and 3 bases respectively, with 9 bases between them. CDR3 DNA sequence: TGTGCCAGCAGCCAAGTAAACAGGGACACTGAAGCTTTCTTT. Translated: CASSQVNRDTEAFF.

This clone has just one count. The chain carries TRBV7-8 and TRBJ2-7; TRBD1 agrees at 7 bases. The CDR3 runs to 14 residues. Germline lookup yields CDR1 SGHVS and CDR2 FQNEAQ. V trimming: 7 bases; J trimming: 1 base; junction bases outside the gene matches: 7. CDR3 region: CASNYRGNSYEQYF. CDR3 in DNA: TGTGCCAGCAACTACAGGGGCAATTCCTACGAGCAGTACTTC.

The gene calls are TRBV29-1 and TRBJ1-4, with a tentative D call TRBD1 (5 bases). V lost 3 bases and J 8 bases, leaving 13 bases between the germline ends. The germline CDR1 and CDR2 sequences are SQVTM and ANQGSEA. The CDR3 is made up of 13 amino acids. DNA for the CDR3: TGCAGCGTTGATTCTGGGGGAGGCGAAAAACTGTTTTTT. Protein product: CSVDSGGGEKLFF.

V usage is TRBV11-2 and J usage is TRBJ2-7, with 8 bases aligning to TRBD1. CDR3 length: 13 amino acids. V lost 3 bases, J lost 7 bases, and 5 bases stayed unmatched. Germline CDR1 SGHAT, CDR2 FQNNGV. The CDR3 bases are TGTGCCAGCAGCTTCCAGGGGGCGGGAGAGCAGTACTTC. The encoded protein is CASSFQGAGEQYF.

The chain is built from TRBV5-1 and TRBJ2-1; possible D gene TRBD2, 5 bases. From germline, CDR1 is SGHRS and CDR2 YFSETQ. The CDR3 totals 17 residues. V dropped 0 bases and J dropped 0 bases, with 13 bases sitting between them. Here the CDR3 reads CASSLGPLGSSYNEQFF. The CDR3 nucleotides are TGCGCCAGCAGCTTGGGTCCACTGGGGAGCTCCTACAATGAGCAGTTCTTC.

The chain has TRBV7-2 and TRBJ2-5, with a weak D call TRBD1 (5 bases). V shed 6 bases and J shed 1 base, with 18 bases lying between them. CDR1 and CDR2 from the germline V gene are SGHTA and FQGNSA. The CDR3 contains 16 residues. CDR3 sequence (DNA): TGTGCCAGCAGGCGAAGTAGGGGCAGGAGCCAAGAGACCCAGTACTTC. It translates to CASRRSRGRSQETQYF.

CDR3 DNA sequence: TGCGCCAGCAGCCAAGAGTATACAGTGGCTTCACCCCTCCACTTT. Translating it yields CASSQEYTVASPLHF. The chain recombines TRBV4-1 with TRBJ1-6, with D hard to call. This CDR3 has 15 residues. Trimming cost V 0 bases and J 9 bases, with 12 bases left between them. Looked up from germline, CDR1 is MGHRA and CDR2 is YSYEKL.

The gene calls are TRBV7-9 and TRBJ2-7, with D hard to call. The CDR3 consists of 14 residues. Per the germline V gene, CDR1 is SEHNR and CDR2 is FQNEAQ (reference sequence). Trimming left V 5 bases short and J 4 bases short, with 15 bases between. In DNA, the CDR3 is TGTGCCAGCAGCCCCAAGACTGACCCTTACGAGCAGTACTTC. Protein sequence: CASSPKTDPYEQYF. The entire variable domain, with the rest obtained from reference TRBV7-9 and TRBJ2-7, is as follows: DTGVSQNPRHKITKRGQNVTFRCDPISEHNRLYWYRQTLGQGPEFLTYFQNEAQLEKSRLLSDRFSAERPKGSFSTLEIQRTEQGDSAMYLCASSPKTDPYEQYFGPGTRLTVT.

This chain connects TRBV19 to TRBJ1-6; 8 bases are shared with TRBD1. CDR1 LNHDA and CDR2 SQIVND come from the germline V gene (reference sequence). Trimming removed 4 bases from V and 5 bases from J; junction bases left unmatched: 1. The CDR3 spans 14 residues. CDR3 sequence reads: CASSTTGDNSPLHF. Written as DNA, the CDR3 is TGTGCCAGTAGTACGACAGGGGATAATTCACCCCTCCACTTT.

The chain links TRBV12-5 to TRBJ1-1; 8 nucleotides agree with TRBD1. Per the germline V gene, CDR1 is LGHNT and CDR2 is FRNRAP. The CDR3 contains 15 residues. V was clipped by 4 bases and J by 4 bases; unmatched bases: 8. CDR3 sequence: CASGSPRGQVTEAFF. The CDR3 bases are TGTGCTAGTGGTTCCCCCAGGGGGCAGGTCACTGAAGCTTTCTTT.

The chain links TRBV6-1 to TRBJ2-3, with 9 bases fitting TRBD2. The CDR3 runs to 18 residues. Trimming took 2 bases from V and 1 from J; bases not matched to a gene: 10. CDR1 and CDR2 from the germline V gene are MNHNS and SASEGT. The CDR3 reads CASSERGASGTRTDTQYF. The CDR3 DNA reads TGTGCCAGCAGTGAACGCGGGGCTAGCGGGACCCGCACAGATACGCAGTATTTT.

The rearrangement joins TRBV28 to TRBJ2-5; 9 bases align to TRBD2. The length of the CDR3 is 14 residues. V lost 4 bases, J lost 3 bases, and 3 bases stayed unmatched. The germline V gene has CDR1 MDHEN and CDR2 SYDVKM. The CDR3 nucleotides read TGTGCCAGCAGTTCGCTAGCGGGAAAAGAGACCCAGTACTTC. It yields the protein CASSSLAGKETQYF. The complete variable domain, with remaining parts taken from reference TRBV28 and TRBJ2-5, reads DVKVTQSSRYLVKRTGEKVFLECVQDMDHENMFWYRQDPGLGLRLIYFSYDVKMKEKGDIPEGYSVSREKKERFSLILESASTNQTSMYLCASSSLAGKETQYFGPGTRLLVL.

CDR3 sequence reads: CASASTSGAYNEQFF. CDR3 nucleotides: TGTGCTAGTGCGTCGACTAGCGGGGCCTACAATGAGCAGTTCTTC. V is TRBV12-5 and J is TRBJ2-1; 11 bases are shared with TRBD2. The CDR3 runs 15 residues. With V trimmed by 7 bases and J by 2 bases, 4 bases remained unmatched. Germline V gene sequence: CDR1 LGHNT, CDR2 FRNRAP. Full variable domain (outside the CDR3, taken from reference TRBV12-5 and TRBJ2-1): DARVTQTPRHKVTEMGQEVTMRCQPILGHNTVFWYRQTMMQGLELLAYFRNRAPLDDSGMPKDRFSAEMPDATLATLKIQPSEPRDSAVYFCASASTSGAYNEQFFGPGTRLTVL.

The chain employs TRBV4-1 and TRBJ2-1; 11 bases are a match to TRBD2. With 4 bases clipped from V and 7 bases from J, the junction kept 6 bases outside the gene matches. The CDR3 has 15 amino acids. CDR1 is MGHRA and CDR2 is YSYEKL in the germline V gene. As DNA, the CDR3 is TGCGCCAGCAGCCGAGTAGCGGGAGGGGGAAATGAGCAGTTCTTC. Amino acids: CASSRVAGGGNEQFF.

V is TRBV9 and J is TRBJ1-4, with TRBD1 matching 9 bases. V dropped 3 bases and J dropped 8; count of bases not matched to a gene: 8. The CDR3 loop spans 15 amino acids. Germline V gene data show CDR1 as SGDLS and CDR2 as YYNGEE. CDR3 sequence (DNA): TGTGCCAGCAGCGCCCGGACAGGGGAGGGCGAAAAACTGTTTTTT. Amino acid sequence: CASSARTGEGEKLFF.

This chain uses TRBV9 with TRBJ1-6; the D is unclear. Germline CDR1 is SGDLS and CDR2 is YYNGEE. Trimming left V 0 bases short and J 5 bases short, with 12 bases between. The CDR3 covers 16 residues. CDR3 amino acids: CASSVGRTENNSPLHF. CDR3 bases: TGTGCCAGCAGCGTAGGTCGAACAGAGAATAATTCACCCCTCCACTTT.

V and J are TRBV13 and TRBJ1-5; D possibly corresponds to TRBD1 (5 bases). Trimming removed 5 bases at V and 0 bases at J, with 8 bases between. Germline V gives CDR1 PRHDT, CDR2 FYEKMQ (reference sequence). The CDR3 length is 14 residues. The CDR3 bases are TGTGCCAGCAGCCTGGGGGGTAGCAATCAGCCCCAGCATTTT. As protein: CASSLGGSNQPQHF.